The entry below gives a single T cell receptor (beta chain) sequence along with its context. The data are from a study of T cells in Graves' hyperthyroidism and ophthalmopathy. Criteria for exclusion of patients were uncontrolled infection, other autoimmune disease, pregnancy or lactation. Amplified TCR beta CDR3 regions derived from RNA transcripts. Primed by the HTBI set, a first-round RT-PCR was run on the TCR CDR3. Via MiXCR, TCRdb re-called the multiplex PCR reads, giving one row per CDR3 protein. The top ten hold approximately 6.8% of the sample, which has around 660,000 distinct CDR3 sequences, just under 45% seen once. The length of the CDR3 is 14 residues. V trimming: 5 bases; J trimming: 5 bases; junction bases outside the gene matches: 7. Germline CDR1 SNHLY, CDR2 FYNNEI.

The sample was peripheral blood or thyroid tissue (not recorded which). This sequence joins TRBV2 and TRBJ2-7; 9 nucleotides match TRBD1. This clonotype was sampled from an adult man with Graves' disease, either hyperthyroidism or ophthalmopathy (not recorded which). The chain's CDR3 is CASSTGTGLDEQYF. Written as DNA, the CDR3 is TGTGCCAGCAGTACCGGGACAGGGTTGGACGAGCAGTACTTC. Full variable domain (outside the CDR3, taken from reference TRBV2 and TRBJ2-7): EPEVTQTPSHQVTQMGQEVILRCVPISNHLYFYWYRQILGQKVEFLVSFYNNEISEKSEIFDDQFSVERPDGSNFTLKIRSTKLEDSAMYFCASSTGTGLDEQYFGPGTRLTVT.